The 18 T cell receptor beta chains below were found in one sample sequenced in a study of human T cells and chemical hapten exposure. TCRdb itself ran the RACE reads through MiXCR, one entry per CDR3 protein. This sample carries 62,000 or so distinct CDR3 sequences, about 10% of them seen once, and the ten largest clones take roughly 2.3%. The time point: patch test 3, about 24 weeks after DPC sensitization. Treatment described: therapeutic diphenylcyclopropenone sensitization with weekly scalp DPC. The sample consisted of whole blood, taken in connection with sensitization to the hapten diphenylcyclopropenone (DPC). All receptors derive from a woman in her twenties or thirties with alopecia areata. Some clones in this sample may be carry-over from other donors' samples.

Only a few counts were recorded for this clonotype. The chain is built from TRBV6-5 and TRBJ1-2, with D unclear. The CDR3 is 14 amino acids. Germline-derived CDR1 and CDR2 are MNHEY and SVGAGI. The V gene lost 2 bases and the J gene lost 4 bases, with 11 bases spanning the gap. The CDR3 region is CASSYDPSSYGYTF. CDR3 DNA: TGTGCCAGCAGTTACGACCCTTCCTCCTATGGCTACACCTTC.

This clonotype was observed many times. This chain joins TRBV20-1 and TRBJ2-3; a possible D gene is TRBD2 (5 bases). The germline V and J ends were trimmed by 5 bases and 0 bases, with 15 bases remaining between them. The CDR3 is 15 residues long. In germline, CDR1 is DFQATT, CDR2 SNEGSKA (reference sequence). In DNA form, the CDR3 reads TGCAGTGCTGATCTTGTAGCGATTAGCACAGATACGCAGTATTTT. Amino acids: CSADLVAISTDTQYF.

This clonotype was found a few times. The chain is built from TRBV10-1 and TRBJ2-2; 10 nucleotides agree with TRBD2. The CDR3 length is 16 residues. CDR1 is WNHNN and CDR2 is SYGVQD in the germline V gene (reference sequence). The trim removed 4 bases at V and 4 bases at J, leaving 6 bases unmatched. CDR3 bases: TGCGCCAGCAGTGCAGCAGCGGGAGGGGGCACCGGGGAGCTGTTTTTT. Translated, it gives CASSAAAGGGTGELFF.

This clonotype was seen only a few times. V usage is TRBV12-3 or TRBV12-4 and J usage is TRBJ1-1; D call uncertain. V lost 5 bases and J lost 1, with 11 bases in between. This CDR3 comprises 14 residues. CDR3 sequence (DNA): TGTGCCAGCAGTCCCACGACAAGGAACACTGAAGCTTTCTTT. It specifies CASSPTTRNTEAFF.

Many counts were recorded for this clonotype. This chain links TRBV7-9 with TRBJ2-1; TRBD2 agrees at 11 bases. The V gene end was trimmed by 4 bases and the J gene end by 4 bases; junction bases not matched to a gene: 9. In germline, CDR1 is SEHNR, CDR2 FQNEAQ (reference sequence). CDR3 length: 17 residues. The CDR3, as DNA: TGTGCCAGCAGCTCCACGCCGGGACTAGCGGATTACAATGAGCAGTTCTTC. Translating gives CASSSTPGLADYNEQFF.

The chain uses TRBV28 and TRBJ2-5, with 8 positions matching TRBD1. Looked up from germline, CDR1 is MDHEN and CDR2 is SYDVKM. Germline trimming cut 3 bases from V and 3 bases from J; bases unmatched to any gene: 0. This CDR3 comprises 13 residues. CDR3 in amino acids: CASSLDREETQYF. The CDR3 region has the DNA TGTGCCAGCAGTTTGGACAGGGAAGAGACCCAGTACTTC.

This clonotype has just a few counts. The rearrangement uses TRBV11-1 and TRBJ2-1; 8 nucleotides line up with TRBD2. Germline assignment: CDR1 SGHAT and CDR2 FQDESV (reference sequence). V dropped 4 bases and J dropped 5; count of bases not matched to a gene: 7. This CDR3 spans 15 amino acids. The CDR3 bases are TGTGCCAGCAGCTCTCTAGCGGGCTACGACAATGAGCAGTTCTTC. It translates to CASSSLAGYDNEQFF.

This clonotype was picked up a small number of times. J is TRBJ2-4 and V is TRBV6-1; D is possibly TRBD1 (6 bases). The CDR3 is made up of 15 amino acids. V gave up 2 bases and J gave up 5 bases, with 13 bases separating them. Germline CDR1 and CDR2: MNHNS and SASEGT. The CDR3 DNA reads TGTGCCAGCAGTGAATCCAGGGGTTCGCAAAACATTCAGTACTTC. The encoded protein is CASSESRGSQNIQYF.

The chain is built from TRBV7-9 and TRBJ1-6; maybe TRBD1 (5 bases). Trimming took 2 bases from V and 8 from J, leaving 13 bases between them. Germline V gene lookup returns CDR1 SEHNR and CDR2 FQNEAQ (reference sequence). CDR3 length equals 15 residues. The CDR3 coding sequence is TGTGCCAGCAGCTTAACAGGCAGGGCGGATTCACCCCTCCACTTT. This translates into CASSLTGRADSPLHF.

The rearrangement joins TRBV7-2 to TRBJ2-4; D is perhaps TRBD1 (6 bases). Per germline, CDR1 SGHTA and CDR2 FQGNSA. This CDR3 is 16 amino acids long. Between the trimmed V and J ends, which lost 1 base and 0 bases, there was a span of 10 bases. The CDR3 region has the DNA TGTGCCAGCAGCTTAGAGGGGGTAGGAGCCAAAAACATTCAGTACTTC. Encoded protein: CASSLEGVGAKNIQYF.

Only a few counts were recorded for this clonotype. The V gene is TRBV28, the J gene TRBJ1-2, with D unclear. This CDR3 spans 10 amino acids. Germline values: CDR1 MDHEN, CDR2 SYDVKM. The V and J ends lost 10 bases and 10 bases respectively, with 13 bases between them. Here the CDR3 reads CATLSRFYTF. Here the CDR3 DNA reads TGTGCCACCCTCTCGAGATTCTACACCTTC.

The V and J genes are TRBV7-8 and TRBJ2-6; tentatively, D is TRBD1 (5 bases). Germline CDR1 reads SGHVS; CDR2 reads FQNEAQ. V dropped 4 bases and J dropped 0 bases, with 7 bases sitting between them. This CDR3 is 15 amino acids long. CDR3 loop: CASSYRNSGANVLTF. The CDR3 DNA reads TGTGCCAGCAGCTACAGGAACTCTGGGGCCAACGTCCTGACTTTC.

The chain is built from TRBV19 and TRBJ2-6; maybe TRBD2 (6 bases). The CDR3 spans 16 residues. V was trimmed by 3 bases and J by 4 bases, leaving 13 bases between them. Germline values: CDR1 LNHDA, CDR2 SQIVND (reference sequence). Written as DNA, the CDR3 is TGTGCCAGTAGTATCGGACCGGGAGTCGGGGCCAACGTCCTGACTTTC. As protein: CASSIGPGVGANVLTF.

This clonotype was picked up a small number of times. CDR3 nucleotides: TGTGCCAGCAGCCAAGAGCTCCCCGGGGCCAACGTCCTGACTTTC. Translation: CASSQELPGANVLTF. The chain couples TRBV3-1 to TRBJ2-6; no definite D call. V was shortened by 0 bases and J by 4 bases, with 7 bases between the two germline ends. The germline CDR1 and CDR2 sequences are LGHDT and YNNKEL (reference sequence). The CDR3 length is 15 residues. Combining the CDR3 with reference TRBV3-1 and TRBJ2-6 gives the whole variable domain DTAVSQTPKYLVTQMGNDKSIKCEQNLGHDTMYWYKQDSKKFLKIMFSYNNKELIINETVPNRFSPKSPDKAHLNLHINSLELGDSAVYFCASSQELPGANVLTFGAGSRLTVL.

This clonotype has at least ten counts. The rearrangement uses TRBV5-6 and TRBJ2-7; TRBD1 matches at 8 bases. CDR3 length: 14 residues. Germline V gene data show CDR1 as SGHDT and CDR2 as YYEEEE. V was pared by 3 bases and J by 2 bases, with 4 bases of the junction left unmatched. In DNA form, the CDR3 reads TGTGCCAGCAGCTCGGGACAGGCGACCTACGAGCAGTACTTC. Its translation: CASSSGQATYEQYF.

This clonotype was detected only a few times. The rearrangement joins TRBV11-3 to TRBJ2-1, with 7 positions matching TRBD1. This CDR3 contains 14 residues. Germline V gene data show CDR1 as SGHNT and CDR2 as YENEEA. J gave up 2 bases and V 5 bases, and 3 bases lay outside the gene matches. The CDR3: CASSNRGTYNEQFF. DNA of the CDR3: TGTGCCAGCAGCAACAGGGGCACCTACAATGAGCAGTTCTTC.

This clonotype was seen at least ten times. V gene TRBV7-8 combines with J gene TRBJ1-1; D is unresolved. This CDR3 is built from 13 residues. V was pared by 6 bases and J by 4 bases, with 12 bases between. Germline loops: CDR1 SGHVS, CDR2 FQNEAQ. CDR3 residues: CASRGIVGTEAFF. Written as DNA, the CDR3 is TGTGCCAGCAGGGGTATTGTAGGCACTGAAGCTTTCTTT.

This clonotype was recorded at least ten times. This chain connects TRBV5-1 to TRBJ2-5; D remains unclear. The CDR3 is 12 residues long. With 0 bases removed from V and 3 bases from J, the gap between germline ends came to 3 bases. CDR1 is SGHRS and CDR2 is YFSETQ in the germline V gene. The CDR3 sequence: CASSLVEETQYF. The DNA for the CDR3 is TGCGCCAGCAGCTTGGTGGAAGAGACCCAGTACTTC.